The source of this T cell receptor beta chain is a study of patients and donors after allogeneic stem cell transplantation. Trimming stripped 2 bases from V and 5 bases from J, with 14 bases between. Germline CDR1 reads SGHRS; CDR2 reads YFSETQ. CDR3 size: 14 residues. TCRdb re-called the RT-PCR reads through MiXCR, storing one row per CDR3 protein. The top ten hold about 9.9% of the sample, which has roughly 200,000 distinct CDR3 sequences, 35% to 45% seen once. J is TRBJ2-7 and V is TRBV5-1; D is unresolved. The sample was blood, either unsorted or a sorted T cell fraction (not recorded which). The sequence was obtained from a human donor who was either an allogeneic HSCT recipient or a stem cell or donor lymphocyte infusion donor (not recorded which). It is not recorded whose cells these are; they may come from a transplant donor. This CDR3 is CASSFSKHPHEQYF. DNA of the CDR3: TGCGCCAGCAGCTTCTCCAAGCACCCTCACGAGCAGTACTTC.